This is a list of T cell receptor beta chains from one sample in a study of CD8 T cells in Susac syndrome. TCRdb reprocessed the immunoSEQ multiplex PCR reads with MiXCR, giving one entry per CDR3 protein. The data hold 200,000 to 300,000 distinct CDR3 sequences, with almost 97% observed a single time. The material sequenced was CD4+ T cells from PBMCs. The receptor set was obtained from a human donor with Susac syndrome. Both conserved end residues are part of each CDR3. The D gene is left open where the match is weak. Not every row has a clone size; where given, it reads once, few, many or a size class.

V: TRBV3-1
J: TRBJ2-5
size: .
D: .
DNA: TGTGCCAGCAGCTCGTGGGATGCCTGGGAGACCCAGTACTTC
CDR3: CASSSWDAWETQYF

V: TRBV30
J: TRBJ1-1
size: .
D: .
DNA: TGTGCCTGGAGTGTAAGGATGAACACTGAAGCTTTCTTT
CDR3: CAWSVRMNTEAFF

V: TRBV10-3
J: TRBJ1-5
size: .
D: .
DNA: TGTGCCATCAGTGAGGGGGTTAGGCAGCCCCAGCATTTT
CDR3: CAISEGVRQPQHF

V: TRBV20-1
J: TRBJ2-2
size: once
D: TRBD2
DNA: TGCAGTGCAACACAGGCGGGAGGGGAGTACGGGGAGCTGTTTTTT
CDR3: CSATQAGGEYGELFF

V: TRBV9
J: TRBJ2-2
size: .
D: .
DNA: TGTGCCAGCAGCGTAGAAACCAACACCGGGGAGCTGTTTTTT
CDR3: CASSVETNTGELFF

V: TRBV12-3/TRBV12-4
J: TRBJ1-5
size: few
D: .
DNA: TGTGCCAGCAGTTTGACGGGAGATAATCAGCCCCAGCATTTT
CDR3: CASSLTGDNQPQHF

V: TRBV20-1
J: TRBJ2-5
size: .
D: .
DNA: TGCAGTGCTAATGGCGAGACCCAGTACTTC
CDR3: CSANGETQYF

V: TRBV30
J: TRBJ1-2
size: .
D: .
DNA: TGTGCCTGGAATAGGAGACAGACTGCGGGCTACACCTTC
CDR3: CAWNRRQTAGYTF

V: TRBV25-1
J: TRBJ1-1
size: .
D: .
DNA: TGTGCCAGCAGGGGCTATTACACTGAAGCTTTCTTT
CDR3: CASRGYYTEAFF

V: TRBV28
J: TRBJ2-1
size: .
D: .
DNA: TGTGCCAGCAGTTTTGCCCCCGGGACTTCCTACAATGAGCAGTTCTTC
CDR3: CASSFAPGTSYNEQFF

V: TRBV6-1
J: TRBJ2-3
size: .
D: TRBD2
DNA: TGTGCCAGCAGTAAAGACCCGGGACTAGCGGGAGCAGATACGCAGTATTTT
CDR3: CASSKDPGLAGADTQYF

V: TRBV15
J: TRBJ2-3
size: .
D: .
DNA: TGTGCCACCAGCAGAGCAATTAGGGATACGCAGTATTTT
CDR3: CATSRAIRDTQYF

V: TRBV6-5
J: TRBJ2-7
size: .
D: TRBD1
DNA: TGTGCCAGCAGCTACCGGGACAGTTCTCCCTACGAGCAGTACTTC
CDR3: CASSYRDSSPYEQYF

V: TRBV30
J: TRBJ1-3
size: once
D: .
DNA: TGTGCCTGGAGTCCAACTCTCAGTATCTCTGGAAACACCATATATTTT
CDR3: CAWSPTLSISGNTIYF

V: TRBV12-3/TRBV12-4
J: TRBJ1-2
size: once
D: .
DNA: TGTGCCAGCAGTCCCCGGCCTTCATATGGCTACACCTTC
CDR3: CASSPRPSYGYTF

V: TRBV27
J: TRBJ2-6
size: .
D: .
DNA: TGTGCCAGCAGTTCGACACGCTCTGGGGCCAACGTCCTGACTTTC
CDR3: CASSSTRSGANVLTF

V: TRBV20-1
J: TRBJ1-5
size: .
D: TRBD1
DNA: TGCAGTGCTAGAGAACTACAGGGGGAAGTAGGCAATCAGCCCCAGCATTTT
CDR3: CSARELQGEVGNQPQHF

V: TRBV29-1
J: TRBJ1-1
size: .
D: TRBD1
DNA: TGCAGCGTGATGGGACAGGAAAGTAACCTAATGAACACTGAAGCTTTCTTT
CDR3: CSVMGQESNLMNTEAFF

V: TRBV29-1
J: TRBJ1-1
size: .
D: TRBD1
DNA: TGCAGCGTTGAAGATCTGGACAGGGGTAGATCTGAAGCTTTCTTT
CDR3: CSVEDLDRGRSEAFF

V: TRBV6-5
J: TRBJ1-2
size: .
D: .
DNA: TGTGCCAGCAGTCAGACAGGAGTCGGCTACACCTTC
CDR3: CASSQTGVGYTF

V: TRBV30
J: TRBJ2-1
size: .
D: TRBD2
DNA: TGTGCCTGGAGTTACGGGACTAGCGGGGAGCAGTTCTTC
CDR3: CAWSYGTSGEQFF

V: TRBV15
J: TRBJ2-3
size: .
D: .
DNA: TGTGCCACCAGCAGAGATCTAACAGGCCGGCAGTATTTT
CDR3: CATSRDLTGRQYF

V: TRBV24-1
J: TRBJ2-5
size: once
D: .
DNA: TGTGCCACCAGTGATAAACTTCCACCAGGGACCCAGTACTTC
CDR3: CATSDKLPPGTQYF

V: TRBV12-3/TRBV12-4
J: TRBJ1-5
size: .
D: .
DNA: TGTGCCACTGAAGCGCTAGCTTATCAGCCCCAGCATTTT
CDR3: CATEALAYQPQHF

V: TRBV6-5
J: TRBJ2-7
size: once
D: TRBD2
DNA: TGTGCCAGCCGCCCGGGGGGGACACAATTCTACGAGCAGTACTTC
CDR3: CASRPGGTQFYEQYF

V: TRBV20-1
J: TRBJ2-3
size: .
D: TRBD2
DNA: TGCAGTGCCCCGGGACTAGCGGATACTAGCACAGATACGCAGTATTTT
CDR3: CSAPGLADTSTDTQYF

V: TRBV5-6
J: TRBJ2-1
size: .
D: .
DNA: TGTGCCAGCAGCTTGGCTGTTAGACGCAATGAGCAGTTCTTC
CDR3: CASSLAVRRNEQFF

V: TRBV28
J: TRBJ2-7
size: .
D: .
DNA: TGTGCCAGCAGTTTATCACGGGCCTTGGACTTC
CDR3: CASSLSRALDF

V: TRBV29-1
J: TRBJ2-7
size: .
D: .
DNA: TGCAGCGTTGCCCGAGACAGCCCTTACGAGCAGTACTTC
CDR3: CSVARDSPYEQYF

V: TRBV11-1
J: TRBJ2-1
size: .
D: .
DNA: TGTGCCAGCAGACCTGGACAGTACAATGAGCAGTTCTTC
CDR3: CASRPGQYNEQFF

V: TRBV5-4
J: TRBJ1-2
size: once
D: .
DNA: TGTGCCAGCGGACCCGACCGCCCTGGCTACACCTTC
CDR3: CASGPDRPGYTF

V: TRBV19
J: TRBJ1-2
size: .
D: TRBD1
DNA: TGTGCCAGTAGTATGACAGGGGTAAACTATGGCTACACCTTC
CDR3: CASSMTGVNYGYTF

V: TRBV10-1
J: TRBJ2-1
size: .
D: .
DNA: TGCGCCAGCAGTGAATCCGGGGAGCGGCAGTTCTTC
CDR3: CASSESGERQFF

V: TRBV29-1
J: TRBJ1-2
size: .
D: .
DNA: TGCAGCGTTGAAGGGGACTTTAACTATGGCTACACCTTC
CDR3: CSVEGDFNYGYTF

V: TRBV20-1
J: TRBJ2-2
size: .
D: .
DNA: TGCAGTGCTACCCAATACCAGTCGAACACCGGGGAGCTGTTTTTT
CDR3: CSATQYQSNTGELFF

V: TRBV29-1
J: TRBJ2-2
size: .
D: TRBD1
DNA: TGCAGCGTTGCGGCAAGACAGGGGGCGAACACCGGGGAGCTGTTTTTT
CDR3: CSVAARQGANTGELFF

V: TRBV29-1
J: TRBJ1-1
size: .
D: .
DNA: TGCAGCTCCCAGGGGCGGATGAACACTGAAGCTTTCTTT
CDR3: CSSQGRMNTEAFF

V: TRBV5-1
J: TRBJ1-2
size: once
D: TRBD1
DNA: TGCGCCAGCAGCGTGACAGGGGGAGGCTACACCTTC
CDR3: CASSVTGGGYTF

V: TRBV7-2
J: TRBJ1-2
size: .
D: TRBD1
DNA: TGTGCCAGCAGCACAGGACAGGGTCTCAATGGCTACACCTTC
CDR3: CASSTGQGLNGYTF

V: TRBV14
J: TRBJ2-1
size: .
D: .
DNA: TGTGCCAGCAGCCTGGTTACCTCCCTAGCGGAGCAGTTCTTC
CDR3: CASSLVTSLAEQFF

V: TRBV30
J: TRBJ2-1
size: .
D: .
DNA: TGTGCCTGGAGTGCGATGTGGAATGAGCAGTTCTTC
CDR3: CAWSAMWNEQFF

V: TRBV3-1
J: TRBJ2-5
size: few
D: .
DNA: TGTGCCAGCAGCCAAGGGGAGACCCAGTACTTC
CDR3: CASSQGETQYF

V: TRBV30
J: TRBJ1-1
size: .
D: .
DNA: TGTGCCTGGAGTGTAGGGGTTCTCACTGAAGCTTTCTTT
CDR3: CAWSVGVLTEAFF

V: TRBV27
J: TRBJ1-2
size: .
D: .
DNA: TGTGCCAGCAGTTCGTCCACCGGGACAAAAGGCTACACCTTC
CDR3: CASSSSTGTKGYTF

V: TRBV3-1
J: TRBJ1-3
size: .
D: .
DNA: TGTGCCAGTACCGGGAGCTCTGGAAACACCATATATTTT
CDR3: CASTGSSGNTIYF

V: TRBV7-2
J: TRBJ2-5
size: .
D: .
DNA: TGTGCCAGCACCCCCCTGTCAGGTGCTCAACGTCAAAACTTC
CDR3: CASTPLSGAQRQNF

V: TRBV29-1
J: TRBJ2-3
size: .
D: .
DNA: TGCAGCGTCCTAACACGATCTTATAACACAGATACGCAGTATTTT
CDR3: CSVLTRSYNTDTQYF

V: TRBV29-1
J: TRBJ2-1
size: .
D: TRBD2
DNA: TGCAGCGTTTACCCGCCGGGACTAGCGGGGAATGAGCAGTTCTTC
CDR3: CSVYPPGLAGNEQFF

V: TRBV20-1
J: TRBJ2-3
size: .
D: TRBD2
DNA: TGCAGTGCTAGAGTTCCGGGGGGACTCACAGATACGCAGTATTTT
CDR3: CSARVPGGLTDTQYF

V: TRBV20-1
J: TRBJ2-1
size: .
D: TRBD2
DNA: TGCAGTGCTAGAGGGATAGGCGGGAGCGGCGGTGAGCAGTTCTTC
CDR3: CSARGIGGSGGEQFF

V: TRBV7-9
J: TRBJ2-7
size: .
D: .
DNA: TGTGCCAGCGCCGAGAGAGAGCAGTACTTC
CDR3: CASAEREQYF

V: TRBV24-1
J: TRBJ2-3
size: .
D: .
DNA: TGTGCCACCAGTGATTTCGGGGAGGGGGCAGATACGCAGTATTTT
CDR3: CATSDFGEGADTQYF

V: TRBV30
J: TRBJ1-2
size: .
D: .
DNA: TGTGCCTACCGTAGTGGTGCAAGCTTTGACACCTTC
CDR3: CAYRSGASFDTF